The entry that follows covers one TCR beta chain sequence. Its antigen is unidentified. This sample stems from a study of metastatic and nonmetastatic thyroid tumors. Overall study: Repertoires from blood and tumor or nodule tissue of malignant and benign thyroid patients were compared.

Study outcomes and limitations: Benign nodules reportedly had significantly lower TCR beta diversity than malignant thyroid tumors in blood and tumor.

TCRdb re-called the PCR reads via MiXCR. The table includes about 70,000 clones, roughly a sixth detected once. From germline, CDR1 is DFQATT and CDR2 SNEGSKA (reference sequence). The CDR3 loop spans 12 amino acids. V was trimmed by 3 bases and J by 5 bases, leaving 9 bases between them. Patients had received no treatment of any kind before thyroid surgery. This TCR was recovered from a female donor with papillary thyroid cancer or a benign thyroid nodule (not recorded which). Some clones in this sample may be carry-over from other donors' samples. The V and J genes are TRBV20-1 and TRBJ2-3, with D unresolved. The sequenced sample was blood. The CDR3 nucleotides are TGCAGTGCTAGCAGAGTTGGAGATACGCAGTATTTT. It codes for CSASRVGDTQYF.